These 18 T cell receptor beta chains share one sample of origin, sequenced in a study of cytomegalovirus exposure and HLA in healthy donors. Use of 60 Vbeta and 13 Jbeta primers characterized the PCR. Repertoires were generated with immunoSEQ multiplex PCR, while TCRdb's copy carries only in-frame clones and drops some. The table has some 160,000 clones, about 80% seen once. The sequenced sample consisted of PBMCs. The receptors derive from a middle-aged man in good health and CMV-seropositive.

This clone was seen a single time. The genes are TRBV10-3 and TRBJ1-2; TRBD1 might be the D (5 bases). Germline loops: CDR1 ENHRY, CDR2 SYGVKD. V gave up 7 bases and J gave up 1 base, with 13 bases separating them. The CDR3 length is 14 residues. The CDR3 loop reads CAITPKTVNYGYTF. CDR3 sequence (DNA): TGTGCCATCACCCCCAAGACAGTTAACTATGGCTACACCTTC.

The chain uses TRBV28 and TRBJ1-5, with D possibly being TRBD1 (6 bases). The CDR3 runs to 14 residues. The V end lost 10 bases, the J end lost 3 bases, and 16 bases lay between the germline ends. Per germline, CDR1 MDHEN and CDR2 SYDVKM. CDR3 coding DNA: TGTGCCATTGAGAGGCCAGGGGTCAATCAGCCCCAGCATTTT. It specifies CAIERPGVNQPQHF.

J is TRBJ2-3 and V is TRBV6-5; D remains unclear. The germline V and J ends were trimmed by 3 bases and 3 bases, with 10 bases remaining between them. CDR3 size: 14 residues. Germline V lookup: CDR1 MNHEY, CDR2 SVGAGI. Here the CDR3 reads CASSYSRFTDTQYF. The CDR3 coding sequence is TGTGCCAGCAGTTATTCCCGGTTTACAGATACGCAGTATTTT.

V usage is TRBV6-1 and J usage is TRBJ2-3; TRBD2 might be the D (6 bases). The CDR3 is made up of 14 amino acids. Trimming pared 8 bases from V and 4 bases from J, leaving 16 bases between. Germline CDR1 reads MNHNS; CDR2 reads SASEGT. The CDR3 is CASAGTVGADTQYF. CDR3 coding DNA: TGTGCCAGCGCGGGGACGGTGGGGGCAGATACGCAGTATTTT.

CDR3 residues: CASSVANRDRELFF. CDR3 bases: TGTGCCAGCAGCGTAGCGAACAGGGACCGGGAGCTGTTTTTT. V gene TRBV9 combines with J gene TRBJ2-2, with D maybe TRBD1 (6 bases). Germline V gives CDR1 SGDLS, CDR2 YYNGEE. The CDR3 sequence is 14 residues long. The ends were cut back, 0 bases at V and 9 bases at J, with 12 bases in the middle.

The V call is TRBV18, the J call TRBJ2-5; tentative D call: TRBD1 (5 bases). TRBJ2-7 matches the DNA end more closely, so the J call is doubtful. Germline CDR1 is KGHSH and CDR2 is LQKENI. This CDR3 contains 14 residues. The CDR3 sequence: CASSPADTTYEQYF. CDR3 nucleotides: TGTGCCAGCTCACCGGCGGACACTACCTACGAGCAGTACTTC.

The rearrangement joins TRBV6-5 to TRBJ1-2; 8 nucleotides agree with TRBD1. With V trimmed by 2 bases and J by 2 bases, 4 bases remained unmatched. CDR3 size: 15 residues. Germline CDR1 MNHEY, CDR2 SVGAGI. CDR3 coding DNA: TGTGCCAGCAGTTACACAGGGGGGGGCAACTATGGCTACACCTTC. Protein sequence: CASSYTGGGNYGYTF.

This sequence joins TRBV18 and TRBJ2-3; 13 bases are a match to TRBD2. The V and J ends lost 3 bases and 1 base, in that order; junction bases with no gene match: 1. Germline V gene sequence: CDR1 KGHSH, CDR2 LQKENI. The CDR3 spans 16 residues. CDR3 DNA: TGTGCCAGCTCACCCGGACTAGCGGGGGGCACAGATACGCAGTATTTT. Its translation: CASSPGLAGGTDTQYF. The full variable domain, with the rest looked up from reference TRBV18 and TRBJ2-3, is NAGVMQNPRHLVRRRGQEARLRCSPMKGHSHVYWYRQLPEEGLKFMVYLQKENIIDESGMPKERFSAEFPKEGPSILRIQQVVRGDSAAYFCASSPGLAGGTDTQYFGPGTRLTVL.

The count of this clone is one. The V gene is TRBV14, the J gene TRBJ2-2, with TRBD1 identical over 8 bases. The CDR3 is 16 residues long. The junction had 8 bases not matched to a gene; V was cut back by 1 base and J by 7 bases. Germline CDR1 reads SGHDN; CDR2 reads FVKESK. CDR3 DNA: TGTGCCAGCAGCCAAGCACGGACAGGGTCAGGCGGGGAGCTGTTTTTT. Protein product: CASSQARTGSGGELFF.

This chain links TRBV15 with TRBJ1-1, with D possibly being TRBD1 (6 bases). Between the trimmed V and J ends, which lost 3 bases and 0 bases, there was a span of 11 bases. The CDR3 runs to 15 residues. Germline CDR1 is LNHNV and CDR2 is YYDKDF (reference sequence). CDR3 bases: TGTGCCACCAGCAGTCGCCCAGGGGTGAACACTGAAGCTTTCTTT. Protein: CATSSRPGVNTEAFF.

The CDR3 here is CASSLIAGDGEQYF. As DNA, the CDR3 is TGTGCCAGCAGCTTGATAGCGGGGGACGGTGAGCAGTACTTC. This chain links TRBV9 with TRBJ2-7; 9 bases match TRBD2. CDR1 is SGDLS, CDR2 YYNGEE, per germline. This CDR3 is built from 14 residues. After removal of 4 bases from V and 7 bases from J, the junction contained 9 bases not matched to a gene.

V gene TRBV2 combines with J gene TRBJ1-4, with D possibly matching TRBD1 (6 bases). Deletions cut 0 bases from V and 5 bases from J, with 10 bases between. This CDR3 comprises 15 residues. CDR1 SNHLY and CDR2 FYNNEI come from the germline V gene. The CDR3, as DNA: TGTGCCAGCAGTGAAGCGGCACAGGGAAATGAAAAACTGTTTTTT. It codes for CASSEAAQGNEKLFF. The full variable domain, rest sourced from reference TRBV2 and TRBJ1-4, is EPEVTQTPSHQVTQMGQEVILRCVPISNHLYFYWYRQILGQKVEFLVSFYNNEISEKSEIFDDQFSVERPDGSNFTLKIRSTKLEDSAMYFCASSEAAQGNEKLFFGSGTQLSVL.

The CDR3 protein is CASSPPSGTDTQYF. CDR3 nucleotide sequence: TGTGCCAGCTCACCTCCTAGCGGCACAGATACGCAGTATTTT. This chain uses TRBV18 with TRBJ2-3; the D gene is possibly TRBD2 (6 bases). The germline CDR1 and CDR2 sequences are KGHSH and LQKENI. The ends were cut back, 3 bases at V and 1 base at J, with 8 bases in the middle. This CDR3 comprises 14 residues. Full variable domain (outside the CDR3, taken from reference TRBV18 and TRBJ2-3): NAGVMQNPRHLVRRRGQEARLRCSPMKGHSHVYWYRQLPEEGLKFMVYLQKENIIDESGMPKERFSAEFPKEGPSILRIQQVVRGDSAAYFCASSPPSGTDTQYFGPGTRLTVL.

The V call is TRBV5-1, the J call TRBJ2-5; TRBD2 matches at 9 bases. There are 17 residues in the CDR3. Germline CDR1 is SGHRS and CDR2 is YFSETQ. Trimming at V came to 0 bases and at J to 5 bases, leaving 11 bases not matched to a gene. Here the CDR3 reads CASSLGTLAGVGETQYF. DNA for the CDR3: TGCGCCAGCAGCTTGGGGACATTAGCGGGAGTAGGGGAGACCCAGTACTTC.

This clone was seen more than once but under ten times. The V call is TRBV9, the J call TRBJ2-4, with a tentative D call TRBD2 (5 bases). This CDR3 has 14 amino acids. Between the trimmed V and J ends, which lost 1 base and 2 bases, there was a span of 7 bases. CDR1 and CDR2 from the germline V gene are SGDLS and YYNGEE. CDR3 DNA sequence: TGTGCCAGCAGCGTAACGGGAACCAAAAACATTCAGTACTTC. It encodes CASSVTGTKNIQYF.

This chain connects TRBV9 to TRBJ1-5; tentatively, D is TRBD1 (5 bases). Trimming pared 0 bases from V and 5 bases from J, leaving 9 bases between. This CDR3 is 14 amino acids long. Germline-derived CDR1 and CDR2 are SGDLS and YYNGEE. The CDR3 sequence is CASSVDGGDQPQHF. DNA for the CDR3: TGTGCCAGCAGCGTAGACGGGGGTGATCAGCCCCAGCATTTT.

The gene calls are TRBV10-3 and TRBJ2-3; 8 nucleotides match TRBD1. Unmatched junction bases numbered 12, after V lost 5 bases and J lost 5 bases. The CDR3 length is 16 residues. Germline V gene lookup returns CDR1 ENHRY and CDR2 SYGVKD. CDR3 sequence (DNA): TGTGCCATCAGTCCCTCCGGGACAGGTAATGGAGATACGCAGTATTTT. It encodes CAISPSGTGNGDTQYF.

The CDR3: CASSGLAGGRDDTQYF. The DNA of the CDR3 is TGTGCCAGCAGCGGACTAGCGGGGGGACGCGACGATACGCAGTATTTT. The chain combines TRBV5-4 with TRBJ2-3; TRBD2 matches at 14 bases. In germline, CDR1 is SGHNT, CDR2 YYREEE (reference sequence). The length of the CDR3 is 16 residues. The J segment lost 6 bases and the V segment lost 4 bases, leaving 7 bases of the junction unmatched.